The next 8 T cell receptor beta chains were all read from a single sample in a study of T cells in Graves' hyperthyroidism and ophthalmopathy. From RNA transcripts, TCR beta CDR3 regions were amplified. In the first-round RT-PCR of the TCR CDR3, the HTBI primer set was used. Via MiXCR, TCRdb re-called the multiplex PCR reads, giving one row per CDR3 protein. The table lists about 360,000 distinct CDR3 sequences, about 13% of them singletons, with 9.2% in the top ten. Material: blood. These receptors were obtained from a woman aged 18-29 years with Graves' hyperthyroidism.

This clonotype was counted between two and nine times. The chain combines TRBV7-6 with TRBJ1-3; no reliable D call. This CDR3 region has 16 residues. Germline lookup yields CDR1 SGHVS and CDR2 FNYEAQ. V lost 2 bases and J 1 base, leaving 12 bases between the germline ends. The CDR3 spells CASSLNSALSGNTIYF. As DNA, the CDR3 is TGTGCCAGCAGCTTAAATTCGGCATTATCTGGAAACACCATATATTTT.

This sequence joins TRBV6-1 and TRBJ1-2, with D maybe TRBD1 (5 bases). Germline CDR1 is MNHNS and CDR2 is SASEGT. The germline V and J ends were trimmed by 0 bases and 6 bases, with 5 bases remaining between them. The CDR3 extends over 12 amino acids. CDR3 protein: CASSEARDGYTF. DNA for the CDR3: TGTGCCAGCAGTGAAGCCAGGGATGGCTACACCTTC.

Ten or more counts support this clonotype. V gene TRBV12-3 or TRBV12-4 combines with J gene TRBJ1-2; 12 bases are shared with TRBD1. With 4 bases clipped from V and 5 bases from J, the junction kept 14 bases outside the gene matches. The CDR3 runs 18 residues. The CDR3, as DNA: TGTGCCAGCAGTTCTTGGGGAACCGGGACAGGGGGCGGTTATGGCTACACCTTC. Protein product: CASSSWGTGTGGGYGYTF.

This clonotype was observed at least ten times. V is TRBV27 and J is TRBJ2-7, with 7 bases fitting TRBD1. This CDR3 region has 15 residues. The germline gives CDR1 MNHEY, CDR2 SMNVEV (reference sequence). Germline trimming cut 2 bases from V and 6 bases from J; bases unmatched to any gene: 10. CDR3 residues: CASSLEGQLQGEQYF. The DNA of the CDR3 is TGTGCCAGCAGTTTAGAGGGACAGCTGCAGGGCGAGCAGTACTTC.

The rearrangement uses TRBV19 and TRBJ1-5; 8 nucleotides line up with TRBD1. Germline loops: CDR1 LNHDA, CDR2 SQIVND (reference sequence). V gave up 6 bases and J gave up 3 bases; unmatched junction bases: 7. The CDR3 runs 15 residues. The CDR3 coding sequence is TGTGCCAGTAGCGGGGACAGGCTCCCCAATCAGCCCCAGCATTTT. Encoded protein: CASSGDRLPNQPQHF.

This clonotype was observed many times. The J gene is TRBJ2-3, the V gene TRBV7-8; 14 bases agree with TRBD2. Germline lookup yields CDR1 SGHVS and CDR2 FQNEAQ. Germline trimming cut 2 bases from V and 8 bases from J; bases unmatched to any gene: 18. CDR3 size: 20 residues. CDR3 amino acids: CASSLSVMGGLAGGRVTQYF. CDR3 sequence (DNA): TGTGCCAGCAGCTTAAGTGTGATGGGAGGACTAGCGGGGGGCAGGGTTACGCAGTATTTT.

This clonotype was seen repeatedly, ten times or more. The V call is TRBV27, the J call TRBJ2-5; 8 bases are shared with TRBD1. V lost 4 bases and J lost 3; bases outside the gene matches: 4. Germline CDR1 and CDR2: MNHEY and SMNVEV (reference sequence). The CDR3 is 14 residues long. The CDR3 DNA reads TGTGCCAGCAGTTCCAGGACAGGGAAAGAGACCCAGTACTTC. Its protein product is CASSSRTGKETQYF.

This clonotype has ten or more counts. The rearrangement joins TRBV5-1 to TRBJ2-3, with no clear D. CDR1 and CDR2 from the germline V gene are SGHRS and YFSETQ. This CDR3 is built from 14 residues. Trimming took off 3 bases at V and 3 bases at J, with 11 bases between the two ends. CDR3 nucleotides: TGCGCCAGCAGCTCCCTATCCCTTACAGATACGCAGTATTTT. It is translated as CASSSLSLTDTQYF.